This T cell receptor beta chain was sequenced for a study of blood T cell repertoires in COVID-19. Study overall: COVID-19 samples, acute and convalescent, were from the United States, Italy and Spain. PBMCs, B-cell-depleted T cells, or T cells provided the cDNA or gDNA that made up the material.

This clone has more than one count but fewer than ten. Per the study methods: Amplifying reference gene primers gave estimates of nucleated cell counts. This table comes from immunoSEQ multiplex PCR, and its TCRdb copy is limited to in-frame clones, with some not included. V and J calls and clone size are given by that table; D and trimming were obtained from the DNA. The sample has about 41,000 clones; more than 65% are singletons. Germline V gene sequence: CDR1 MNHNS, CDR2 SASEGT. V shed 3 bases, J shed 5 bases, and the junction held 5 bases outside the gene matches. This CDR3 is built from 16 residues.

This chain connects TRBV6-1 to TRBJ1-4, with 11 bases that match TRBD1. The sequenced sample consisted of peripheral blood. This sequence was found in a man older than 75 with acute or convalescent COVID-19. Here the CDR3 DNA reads TGTGCCAGCAGTGACGGACAGGGGGCTAAAAATGAAAAACTGTTTTTT. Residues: CASSDGQGAKNEKLFF.